The entry that follows covers one TCR beta chain sequence. Germline V gives CDR1 MDHEN, CDR2 SYDVKM. V was pared by 2 bases and J by 1 base, with 5 bases of the junction left unmatched. CDR3 length: 16 amino acids. The entry originates in a study of cytomegalovirus exposure and HLA in healthy donors. The study ran its PCR with 60 Vbeta and 13 Jbeta primers. Data came from immunoSEQ multiplex PCR; TCRdb stores just in-frame clones and leaves some out. In the table there are 33,000 or so clones, around 69% of which are singletons. The source material was PBMCs. This chain connects TRBV28 to TRBJ1-3, with 7 bases lining up with TRBD1. The receptor was isolated from a woman between 25 and 40 years old in good health and CMV-seropositive. CDR3 protein: CASSLEGAGSGNTIYF. The DNA of the CDR3 is TGTGCCAGCAGTTTAGAGGGGGCAGGGTCTGGAAACACCATATATTTT.